This passage covers 4 T cell receptor beta chains from one sample sequenced in a study of OX40 agonist ivuxolimab in advanced cancers. Only in-frame clones appear in the TCRdb table, and some are missing; sequencing was by immunoSEQ multiplex PCR. The sample lists some 70,000 clones, roughly 80% occurring once. This specimen was CD4+ or CD8+ T cells sorted from blood, taken in a trial of the OX40 agonist ivuxolimab. Every receptor here comes from an adult with an advanced solid tumor such as melanoma, head and neck, liver or kidney cancer.

The chain carries TRBV28 and TRBJ1-1; D call uncertain. Germline CDR1 reads MDHEN; CDR2 reads SYDVKM. The length of the CDR3 is 11 residues. Deletions cut 5 bases from V and 8 bases from J, with 9 bases between. Written as DNA, the CDR3 is TGTGCCAGCAGTCTCGGACTGGAAGCTTTCTTT. Protein product: CASSLGLEAFF.

The chain couples TRBV7-2 to TRBJ2-3; D is uncertain. The CDR3 is 12 amino acids. V lost 5 bases to trimming and J lost 2 bases, with 5 bases between them. The germline V gene has CDR1 SGHTA and CDR2 FQGNSA. Written as DNA, the CDR3 is TGTGCCAGCAGCCATTACACAGATACGCAGTATTTT. It is translated as CASSHYTDTQYF.

This chain connects TRBV7-9 to TRBJ1-5, with D possibly TRBD1 on 5 matching bases. This CDR3 has 15 amino acids. Germline lookup yields CDR1 SEHNR and CDR2 FQNEAQ (reference sequence). V dropped 5 bases and J dropped 8 bases, with 19 bases sitting between them. The CDR3 reads CASSPGPGSIEPQHF. The CDR3 DNA sequence: TGTGCCAGCAGCCCCGGGCCAGGGTCAATTGAGCCCCAGCATTTT.

The gene calls are TRBV7-9 and TRBJ2-3, with 8 bases aligning to TRBD1. V was pared by 6 bases and J by 2 bases, with 13 bases of the junction left unmatched. CDR1 is SEHNR and CDR2 is FQNEAQ in the germline V gene (reference sequence). The CDR3 extends over 17 amino acids. CDR3 sequence reads: CASRTDGAGGPTDTQYF. CDR3 in DNA: TGTGCCAGCAGGACAGACGGGGCAGGGGGCCCCACAGATACGCAGTATTTT.